The 2 T cell receptor beta chains in this list originate from one sample, sequenced in a study of a mutant IDH1 vaccine in newly diagnosed glioma. Time point indicated: week 35, safety follow-up. Every vaccination contained 300 ug of the mutant IDH1 20-mer peptide and was paired with topical imiquimod. TCRdb's copy holds only in-frame clones and misses some; the assay was immunoSEQ multiplex PCR. The sample has about 41,000 clones; around 91% are singletons. No antigen has been assigned to these receptors. Here the sequenced sample was PBMCs, taken from a glioma patient whose treatment included an IDH1 peptide vaccine. The receptors stem from a man aged 40-49 years with glioma.

The chain combines TRBV30 with TRBJ1-6; D is unresolved. Germline CDR1 reads GTSNPN; CDR2 reads SVGIG (reference sequence). The CDR3 is 13 residues long. Deletions cut 0 bases from V and 7 bases from J, with 7 bases between. CDR3 sequence (DNA): TGTGCCTGGAGTGTACGCAGAAATTCACCCCTCCACTTT. Its protein is CAWSVRRNSPLHF.

This clone appeared a single time. The chain has TRBV13 and TRBJ2-1, with D possibly being TRBD1 (5 bases). Germline CDR1 and CDR2: PRHDT and FYEKMQ (reference sequence). The CDR3 contains 14 residues. The V gene lost 5 bases and the J gene lost 6 bases, with 14 bases spanning the gap. The CDR3, as DNA: TGTGCCAGCAGCCGGATGGGGCGCTCCAATGAGCAGTTCTTC. Protein sequence: CASSRMGRSNEQFF.